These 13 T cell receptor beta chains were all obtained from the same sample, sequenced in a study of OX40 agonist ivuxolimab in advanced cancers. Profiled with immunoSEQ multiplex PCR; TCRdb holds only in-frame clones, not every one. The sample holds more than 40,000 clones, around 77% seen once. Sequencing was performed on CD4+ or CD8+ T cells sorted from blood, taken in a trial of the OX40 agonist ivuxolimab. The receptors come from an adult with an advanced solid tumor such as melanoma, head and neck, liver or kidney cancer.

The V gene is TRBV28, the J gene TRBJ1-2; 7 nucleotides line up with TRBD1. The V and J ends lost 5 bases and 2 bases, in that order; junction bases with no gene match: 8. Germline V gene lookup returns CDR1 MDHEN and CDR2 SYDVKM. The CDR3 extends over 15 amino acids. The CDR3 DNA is TGTGCCAGCAGTCCTTATATGACAGGGAACTATGGCTACACCTTC. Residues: CASSPYMTGNYGYTF.

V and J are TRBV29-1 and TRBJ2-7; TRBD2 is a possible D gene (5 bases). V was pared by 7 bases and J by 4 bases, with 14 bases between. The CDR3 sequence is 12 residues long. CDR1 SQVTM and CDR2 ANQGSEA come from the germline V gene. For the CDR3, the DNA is TGCAGCGGAGCGGACGGGGAGTACGAGCAGTACTTC. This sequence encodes CSGADGEYEQYF.

The CDR3 spells CASSLLAGPGGEQFF. In DNA, the CDR3 is TGTGCCAGCAGTCTATTAGCGGGACCGGGCGGTGAGCAGTTCTTC. The chain links TRBV6-5 to TRBJ2-1; the match to TRBD2 covers 8 bases. V shed 5 bases and J 9 bases; nucleotides not matched to a gene: 12. CDR1 and CDR2 (germline): MNHEY, SVGAGI. This CDR3 has 15 amino acids.

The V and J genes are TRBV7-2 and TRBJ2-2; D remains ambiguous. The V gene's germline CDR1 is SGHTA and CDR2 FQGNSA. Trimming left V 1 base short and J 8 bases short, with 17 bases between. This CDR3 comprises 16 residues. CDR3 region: CASSLVAPPKPGELFF. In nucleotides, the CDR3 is TGTGCCAGCAGCTTAGTTGCCCCACCGAAACCGGGGGAGCTGTTTTTT.

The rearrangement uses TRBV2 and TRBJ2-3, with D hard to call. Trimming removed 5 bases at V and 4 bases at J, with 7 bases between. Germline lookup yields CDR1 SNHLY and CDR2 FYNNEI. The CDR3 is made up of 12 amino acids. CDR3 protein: CASSMFSDTQYF. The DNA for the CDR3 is TGTGCCAGCAGTATGTTTTCAGATACGCAGTATTTT.

The CDR3 nucleotides are TGTGCCACCAGCAGAGCCCGGGACAGCCTGATAAACATGAACACTGAAGCTTTCTTT. Amino acid sequence: CATSRARDSLINMNTEAFF. The chain carries TRBV15 and TRBJ1-1; 7 bases align to TRBD1. The CDR3 loop spans 19 amino acids. The V and J ends lost 1 base and 0 bases, in that order; junction bases with no gene match: 14. CDR1 is LNHNV, CDR2 YYDKDF, per germline (reference sequence).

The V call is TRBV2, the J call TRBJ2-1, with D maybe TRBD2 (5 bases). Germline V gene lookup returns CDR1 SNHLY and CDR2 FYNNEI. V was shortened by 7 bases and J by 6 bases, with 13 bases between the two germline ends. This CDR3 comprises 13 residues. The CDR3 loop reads CASTSGLTNEQFF. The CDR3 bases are TGTGCCAGCACCTCGGGGTTAACCAATGAGCAGTTCTTC. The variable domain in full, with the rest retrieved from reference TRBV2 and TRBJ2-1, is EPEVTQTPSHQVTQMGQEVILRCVPISNHLYFYWYRQILGQKVEFLVSFYNNEISEKSEIFDDQFSVERPDGSNFTLKIRSTKLEDSAMYFCASTSGLTNEQFFGPGTRLTVL.

The CDR3 DNA is TGCAGCGCCTCCGAACAGGGGAACACTGAAGCTTTCTTT. Its protein is CSASEQGNTEAFF. This rearrangement joins TRBV29-1 to TRBJ1-1, with D possibly being TRBD1 (6 bases). The V gene's germline CDR1 is SQVTM and CDR2 ANQGSEA. V lost 7 bases to trimming and J lost 1 base, with 13 bases between them. The CDR3 has 13 residues.

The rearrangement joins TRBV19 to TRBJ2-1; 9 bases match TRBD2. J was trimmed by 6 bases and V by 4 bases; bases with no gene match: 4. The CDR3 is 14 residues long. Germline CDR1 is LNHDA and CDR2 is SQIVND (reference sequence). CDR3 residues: CASSTGLASNEQFF. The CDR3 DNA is TGTGCCAGTAGTACGGGACTAGCAAGCAATGAGCAGTTCTTC.

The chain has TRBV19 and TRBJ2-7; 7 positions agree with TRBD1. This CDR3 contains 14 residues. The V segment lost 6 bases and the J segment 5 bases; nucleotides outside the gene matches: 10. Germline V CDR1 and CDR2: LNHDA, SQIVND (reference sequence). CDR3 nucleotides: TGTGCCAGTAGCGAGACAGGGATTCACGACGAGCAGTACTTC. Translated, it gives CASSETGIHDEQYF.

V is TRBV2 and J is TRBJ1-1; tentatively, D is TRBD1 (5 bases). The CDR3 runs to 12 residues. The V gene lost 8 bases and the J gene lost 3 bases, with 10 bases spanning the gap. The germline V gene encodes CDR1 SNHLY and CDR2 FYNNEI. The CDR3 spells CASGGVDTEAFF. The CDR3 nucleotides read TGTGCCAGCGGGGGGGTGGACACTGAAGCTTTCTTT.

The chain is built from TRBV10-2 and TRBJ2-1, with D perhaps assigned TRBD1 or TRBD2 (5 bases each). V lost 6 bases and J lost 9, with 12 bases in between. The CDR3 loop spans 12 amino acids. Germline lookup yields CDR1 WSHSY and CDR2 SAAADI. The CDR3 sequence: CASSRDLREQFF. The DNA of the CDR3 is TGCGCCAGCAGCCGGGACCTCCGTGAGCAGTTCTTC.

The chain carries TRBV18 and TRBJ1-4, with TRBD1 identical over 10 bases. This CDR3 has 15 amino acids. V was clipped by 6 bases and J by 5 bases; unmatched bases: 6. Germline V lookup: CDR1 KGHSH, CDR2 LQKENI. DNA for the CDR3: TGTGCCAGCTCTCTGCGGACAGGGGGAAATGAAAAACTGTTTTTT. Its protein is CASSLRTGGNEKLFF.